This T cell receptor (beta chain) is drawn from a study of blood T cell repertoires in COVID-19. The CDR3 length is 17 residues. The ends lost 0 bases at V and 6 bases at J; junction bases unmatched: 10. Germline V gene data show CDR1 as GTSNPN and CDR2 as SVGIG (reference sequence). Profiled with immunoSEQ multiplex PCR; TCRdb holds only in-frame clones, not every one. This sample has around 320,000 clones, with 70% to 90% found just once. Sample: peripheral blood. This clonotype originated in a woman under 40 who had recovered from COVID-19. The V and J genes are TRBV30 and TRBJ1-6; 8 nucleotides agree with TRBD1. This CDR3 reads CAWSVGQGAFANSPLHF. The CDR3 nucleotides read TGTGCCTGGAGTGTGGGTCAGGGGGCCTTCGCTAATTCACCCCTCCACTTT. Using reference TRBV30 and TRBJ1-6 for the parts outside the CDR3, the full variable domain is SQTIHQWPATLVQPVGSPLSLECTVEGTSNPNLYWYRQAAGRGLQLLFYSVGIGQISSEVPQNLSASRPQDRQFILSSKKLLLSDSGFYLCAWSVGQGAFANSPLHFGNGTRLTVT.